Listed below are T cell receptor beta chains from one sample, sequenced in a study of memory CD4+ T cells and cytomegalovirus serostatus. The table came from immunoSEQ multiplex PCR; TCRdb's copy has only in-frame clones and leaves some out. Of about 75,000 clones in the sample, under 80% are singletons; the top ten hold around 2.6%. The sequenced sample was memory CD4+ T cells from blood. The receptors originated from an adult in good health and CMV-seropositive. Each CDR3 is given without its conserved first and last residue.

>10|TRBV6-1
ASSERSRPQH
>15|TRBV10-2
ASSAPGGDKRGYGYT
>12|TRBV7-2
ASSLLGGNYGYT
>14|TRBV7-2
ASSHATSGAGETQY
>11|TRBV11-3
ASSLAGPYGYT
>12|TRBV19
ASSIDTEHSPLH
>14|TRBV6-5
ASSYEFRGGFYEQF
>11|TRBV28
ASSRDRAYGQY
>11|TRBV10-3
AISEDARYEQY
>11|TRBV5-4
ASSNRKIEGYT
>12|TRBV2
ARSLWTGLYGYT
>11|TRBV7-7
ASSLSAQDTQY
>14|TRBV10-3
AISAIAGVVGDTQY
>12|TRBV19
ASNPGVPGETQY
>15|TRBV4-1
ASSHIDRDREYSPLH
>12|TRBV11-2
ASSLDRGTKPQH
>12|TRBV14
ASSQGGRSYGYT
>12|TRBV5-1
ASSSLQGPGGYT
>11|TRBV28
ASSTGINQPQH
>11|TRBV30
AWSWQGGQEQY
>14|TRBV6-5
ASSYKAGGGGQPQH
>12|TRBV10-3
ASKGSGPTDEQF
>15|TRBV7-9
ASSSSSGPSSYNEQF
>12|TRBV28
ASSPPLRNTEAF
>11|TRBV30
AWSGRSGETQY
>13|TRBV30
AWSSGQGTDSPLH
>11|TRBV2
ASSPPGPYEQY
>13|TRBV28
ASSLLAGSAEKLF
>13|TRBV19
ASSPQTGEGEKLF
>11|TRBV19
ASSQTYTGELF
>10|TRBV30
AWGRMNTEAF
>9|TRBV6-1
ASGTAYEQY
>10|TRBV18
ASSSRGDTQY
>11|TRBV11-3
ASSLEGGQPQH
>14|TRBV2
ASSSGYGRSSNTIY
>12|TRBV5-1
ASSVSGGNYGYT
>12|TRBV7-2
ASTLGQGGRGYT
>11|TRBV18
ASQGNRNTEAF
>12|TRBV6-5
ASSRQGKTGGYT
>12|TRBV14
ASSLLTGFNEQF
>12|TRBV19
ASSISGQGYGYT
>14|TRBV19
ASSQSGTSGSGTQY
>12|TRBV30
AWVPGSYNSPLH
>11|TRBV30
AWSVGVRQPQH
>10|TRBV18
ASSGTSYEQY